This T cell receptor (beta chain) was recovered during a study of Graves' ophthalmopathy and Graves' hyperthyroidism. Study in general: Pretreatment peripheral blood was obtained at initial diagnosis.

As concerns this clonotype: Its antigen is as yet unknown.

Excluded were patients with other autoimmune diseases, uncontrolled infections, pregnancy or lactation. Overall study results and limits: Discrimination between ophthalmopathy and stable hyperthyroidism by a 13-signature model showed about 85% sensitivity and 70% to 84% specificity. Most expanded clonotypes from thyroid (those above 0.001 frequency) were also found in blood.

CDR1 and CDR2 from the germline V gene are SEHNR and FQNEAQ (reference sequence). This CDR3 has 18 amino acids. Trimming cost V 5 bases and J 1 base, with 23 bases left between them. Amplified material comprised TCR beta CDR3 regions derived from RNA transcripts. HTBI primers primed a first-round RT-PCR, and a second-round multiplex PCR followed. TCRdb used MiXCR to reprocess the multiplex PCR reads, holding one entry per CDR3 protein. Seen here are about 740,000 distinct CDR3 sequences, 35% to 50% observed once, and the top ten hold 40% to 45%. The V and J genes are TRBV7-9 and TRBJ1-1; D might be TRBD1 (5 bases). Sequenced input: peripheral blood. This sequence originates from an adult man with Graves' ophthalmopathy. CDR3 amino acids: CASSDRRGYTSRNTEAFF. As DNA, the CDR3 is TGTGCCAGCAGCGATAGGCGGGGGTACACGAGTAGGAACACTGAAGCTTTCTTT.